This T cell receptor beta chain was sequenced during a study of OX40 agonist ivuxolimab in advanced cancers. As for the study in general: The treatment was a fully human IgG2 OX40 agonist, ivuxolimab. The study gave patients intravenous ivuxolimab at 0.01 to 10 mg/kg every 2 weeks. Overall study findings and caveats: Clonal expansion was among the lowest in partial responders at 0.1-3.0 mg/kg, especially CD8+.

Worth noting for this clone: What it binds is not known.

The protocol was immunoSEQ multiplex PCR, while the TCRdb copy is restricted to in-frame clones and leaves out a portion. This table has around 99,000 clones, around 87% appearing once. This CDR3 region has 15 residues. Germline CDR1 SGHVS, CDR2 FQNEAQ. V was pared by 4 bases and J by 3 bases, with 7 bases of the junction left unmatched. The specimen was CD4+ or CD8+ T cells sorted from blood, collected in a trial of the OX40 agonist ivuxolimab. The chain couples TRBV7-8 to TRBJ2-7, with 9 bases matching TRBD1. The receptor was derived from an adult with an advanced solid tumor such as melanoma, head and neck, liver or kidney cancer. Written as DNA, the CDR3 is TGTGCCAGCAGCTCCCCCACAGGGGGCTTCTACGAGCAGTACTTC. Its translation: CASSSPTGGFYEQYF.